The 22 T cell receptor beta chains given below trace back to one sample, sequenced in a study of technical replicates of blood from four donors. Assay: immunoSEQ multiplex PCR; the TCRdb copy retains only in-frame clones and omits some. The table includes 45,000 to 60,000 clones, 90% to 95% detected once. Source material: PBMCs. Every receptor here comes from a human donor in good health. Some clones in this sample may be carry-over from other donors' samples.

The chain links TRBV9 to TRBJ2-2; possibly TRBD2 for D (6 bases). V was shortened by 3 bases and J by 8 bases, with 17 bases between the two germline ends. The CDR3 has 15 amino acids. CDR1 SGDLS and CDR2 YYNGEE come from the germline V gene. The CDR3 here is CASSDGSLGGGELFF. The CDR3 coding sequence is TGTGCCAGCAGCGACGGGAGTCTCGGGGGAGGGGAGCTGTTTTTT.

The chain uses TRBV4-1 and TRBJ2-3; D perhaps matches TRBD1 (5 bases). This CDR3 has 16 amino acids. V lost 3 bases to trimming and J lost 3 bases, with 16 bases between them. CDR1 MGHRA and CDR2 YSYEKL come from the germline V gene. The chain's CDR3 is CASSHVGHQRTDTQYF. As DNA, the CDR3 is TGCGCCAGCAGCCACGTAGGACATCAACGGACAGATACGCAGTATTTT.

V and J are TRBV9 and TRBJ2-7; 8 nucleotides agree with TRBD2. With 0 bases clipped from V and 7 bases from J, the junction kept 6 bases outside the gene matches. CDR1 is SGDLS and CDR2 is YYNGEE in the germline V gene. CDR3 length: 14 amino acids. CDR3 sequence: CASSVGTGGGEQYF. The CDR3 bases are TGTGCCAGCAGCGTAGGGACGGGAGGGGGGGAGCAGTACTTC.

This chain connects TRBV19 to TRBJ1-4; 9 bases match TRBD1. Germline V gene data show CDR1 as LNHDA and CDR2 as SQIVND (reference sequence). V was clipped by 6 bases and J by 2 bases; unmatched bases: 7. The length of the CDR3 is 16 residues. The CDR3 DNA reads TGTGCCAGTAGCCTTCTAACAGGGGGCACTAATGAAAAACTGTTTTTT. Its protein is CASSLLTGGTNEKLFF.

The genes are TRBV4-2 and TRBJ2-3; no clear D. V was clipped by 0 bases and J by 5 bases, with 15 bases between them. The CDR3 totals 16 residues. Per the germline V gene, CDR1 is LGHNA and CDR2 is YNFKEQ. The CDR3 reads CASSQDPESFGDTQYF. Here the CDR3 DNA reads TGTGCCAGCAGCCAAGATCCGGAGTCGTTTGGAGATACGCAGTATTTT.

The V call is TRBV4-2, the J call TRBJ2-7; possibly TRBD2 for D (8 bases). Between the trimmed V and J ends, which lost 6 bases and 6 bases, there was a span of 21 bases. CDR1 is LGHNA, CDR2 YNFKEQ, per germline. CDR3 length: 15 residues. Here the CDR3 DNA reads TGTGCCAGCAGACGGTCAAGGGGGCTAGCGGGCGAGCAGTACTTC. Translation: CASRRSRGLAGEQYF.

This chain connects TRBV21-1 to TRBJ1-2; TRBD1, the D gene given by the table, was not confirmed from the DNA. TRBV21-1 represents a pseudogene. The CDR3 contains 17 residues. The CDR3 loop is CASSSVKVKIRVQVYTF. CDR3 DNA: TGTGCCAGCAGCTCCGTAAAAGTTAAAATCAGGGTTCAAGTCTACACCTTC.

V and J are TRBV7-2 and TRBJ2-7; 8 positions match TRBD2. In germline, CDR1 is SGHTA, CDR2 FQGNSA. The CDR3 spans 15 residues. V was pared by 5 bases and J by 1 base, with 7 bases of the junction left unmatched. This CDR3 reads CASSDPGRASYEQYF. CDR3 nucleotide sequence: TGTGCCAGCAGCGATCCCGGGAGGGCGTCCTACGAGCAGTACTTC.

This clone has just a few counts. The rearrangement joins TRBV6-1 to TRBJ1-6, with D hard to call. The germline V gene encodes CDR1 MNHNS and CDR2 SASEGT. The CDR3 extends over 15 amino acids. V was cut by 1 base and J by 0 bases, with 4 bases left in between. For the CDR3, the DNA is TGTGCCAGCAGTGAAGGGAGCTCCTATAATTCACCCCTCCACTTT. This sequence encodes CASSEGSSYNSPLHF.

The chain joins TRBV6-5 to TRBJ1-2, with a weak D call TRBD1 (6 bases). The CDR3 is made up of 15 amino acids. Looked up from germline, CDR1 is MNHEY and CDR2 is SVGAGI. The V end lost 0 bases, the J end lost 8 bases, and 16 bases lay between the germline ends. In DNA, the CDR3 is TGTGCCAGCAGTTACTCAAGCCTACAGGGTCGCGGCTACACCTTC. This gives the protein CASSYSSLQGRGYTF.

The rearrangement joins TRBV2 to TRBJ1-5; 8 nucleotides line up with TRBD1. This CDR3 has 14 residues. Losses at the gene ends were 3 bases for V and 6 bases for J; bases not matched to a gene: 4. CDR1 and CDR2 from the germline V gene are SNHLY and FYNNEI. CDR3 sequence reads: CASSDTGGIQPQHF. DNA for the CDR3: TGTGCCAGCAGTGATACAGGGGGTATTCAGCCCCAGCATTTT.

The chain couples TRBV4-3 to TRBJ2-5; TRBD2 matches at 10 bases. The CDR3 consists of 15 residues. V shed 4 bases, J shed 5 bases, and the junction held 7 bases outside the gene matches. Germline V gene sequence: CDR1 LGHNA, CDR2 YSLEER. The CDR3, as DNA: TGCGCCAGCAGCCCCTGGCTAGCGGGGGTGGAGACCCAGTACTTC. Protein product: CASSPWLAGVETQYF.

The CDR3 reads CASSLAGSGEQFF. CDR3 DNA sequence: TGTGCCAGCAGTTTAGCCGGGTCCGGTGAGCAGTTCTTC. The chain links TRBV28 to TRBJ2-1; D is uncertain. Trimming removed 2 bases from V and 9 bases from J, with 11 bases in between. Germline V gives CDR1 MDHEN, CDR2 SYDVKM. The CDR3 has 13 amino acids.

The chain combines TRBV6-1 with TRBJ1-3, with D possibly TRBD1 on 5 matching bases. The CDR3 contains 15 residues. The germline V gene has CDR1 MNHNS and CDR2 SASEGT. The V end lost 7 bases, the J end lost 0 bases, and 13 bases lay between the germline ends. The CDR3 nucleotides are TGTGCCAGCACGTCGACAGACGTCTCTGGAAACACCATATATTTT. This translates into CASTSTDVSGNTIYF.

This clone was recorded once. The chain is built from TRBV30 and TRBJ2-1; 13 bases align to TRBD2. Germline trimming cut 1 base from V and 8 bases from J; bases unmatched to any gene: 5. The CDR3 extends over 15 amino acids. Germline values: CDR1 GTSNPN, CDR2 SVGIG (reference sequence). CDR3 nucleotide sequence: TGTGCCTGGAGTGGTACTAGCGGGAGGGCCTATGAGCAGTTCTTC. The encoded protein is CAWSGTSGRAYEQFF. Drawing the rest from reference TRBV30 and TRBJ2-1, the complete variable domain is SQTIHQWPATLVQPVGSPLSLECTVEGTSNPNLYWYRQAAGRGLQLLFYSVGIGQISSEVPQNLSASRPQDRQFILSSKKLLLSDSGFYLCAWSGTSGRAYEQFFGPGTRLTVL.

The CDR3 region has the DNA TGTGCCAGCAGCTTACAACAGGGGAAGACCCAGTACTTC. Translation gives CASSLQQGKTQYF. The chain uses TRBV5-4 and TRBJ2-5; 7 bases map to TRBD1. The trim removed 2 bases at V and 6 bases at J, leaving 4 bases unmatched. Per the germline V gene, CDR1 is SGHNT and CDR2 is YYREEE (reference sequence). The CDR3 has 13 residues.

The V call is TRBV5-1, the J call TRBJ2-5; 7 bases map to TRBD2. CDR1 SGHRS and CDR2 YFSETQ come from the germline V gene. The CDR3 sequence is 14 residues long. V lost 4 bases to trimming and J lost 2 bases; unmatched junction nucleotides: 5. The CDR3 spells CASSTAGVQETQYF. DNA for the CDR3: TGCGCCAGCAGCACGGCGGGGGTACAAGAGACCCAGTACTTC.

The chain combines TRBV5-6 with TRBJ1-1; the D is unclear. The CDR3 is 12 amino acids. V was cut by 3 bases and J by 1 base, with 4 bases left in between. Germline-derived CDR1 and CDR2 are SGHDT and YYEEEE. The CDR3 spells CASSSGNTEAFF. CDR3 in DNA: TGTGCCAGCAGCTCGGGGAACACTGAAGCTTTCTTT.

This sequence joins TRBV4-2 and TRBJ2-3; D possibly corresponds to TRBD1 (5 bases). Germline-derived CDR1 and CDR2 are LGHNA and YNFKEQ. The CDR3 is made up of 17 amino acids. Trimming left V 0 bases short and J 4 bases short, with 17 bases between. CDR3 loop: CASSQEYPGKLADTQYF. As DNA, the CDR3 is TGTGCCAGCAGCCAAGAGTACCCAGGGAAGTTGGCAGATACGCAGTATTTT.

The chain couples TRBV7-2 to TRBJ2-7; D might be TRBD2 (6 bases). V was trimmed by 5 bases and J by 10 bases, leaving 12 bases between them. The CDR3 sequence is 11 residues long. Looked up from germline, CDR1 is SGHTA and CDR2 is FQGNSA. CDR3 nucleotide sequence: TGTGCCAGCAGCCTGGGGGGAAATCAGTACTTC. It codes for CASSLGGNQYF.

This clone was counted once. This chain connects TRBV7-9 to TRBJ2-1, with TRBD2 matching over 12 bases. Germline V gene data show CDR1 as SEHNR and CDR2 as FQNEAQ (reference sequence). Losses at the gene ends were 2 bases for V and 7 bases for J; bases not matched to a gene: 6. This CDR3 is built from 16 residues. CDR3 sequence (DNA): TGTGCCAGCAGCTTACCTAGCGGGAGGGCCGGGAATGAGCAGTTCTTC. Its protein product is CASSLPSGRAGNEQFF.

The chain combines TRBV6-5 with TRBJ2-1; 8 bases match TRBD1. V gave up 6 bases and J gave up 5 bases; unmatched junction bases: 9. CDR1 is MNHEY, CDR2 SVGAGI, per germline. This CDR3 contains 15 residues. CDR3 bases: TGTGCCAGCAGCTCAGGGGGCGTAGGGAACAATGAGCAGTTCTTC. Residues: CASSSGGVGNNEQFF.